Listed below are T cell receptor beta chains from one sample, sequenced in a study of cytomegalovirus exposure and HLA in healthy donors. The protocol was immunoSEQ multiplex PCR, while the TCRdb copy is restricted to in-frame clones and leaves out a portion. The data hold about 120,000 clones, with less than 85% observed a single time. The sequencing sample was made of PBMCs. These receptors originate from a woman in her forties in good health and CMV-seronegative. The CDR3 runs from the conserved cysteine through the conserved F or W.

TRBJ2-1	TRBV9	CASSAGTSGYNEQFF
TRBJ2-2	TRBV5-1	CASSLFPSGGANTGELFF
TRBJ2-1	TRBV28	CASSPSLLGLNNEQFF
TRBJ1-2	TRBV4-2	CASRQPQGGYGYTF
TRBJ1-1	TRBV19	CASTKSPHRGEAFF
TRBJ1-5	TRBV21-1	CASSKGGRRDDNQPQHF
TRBJ2-3	TRBV27	CATRTDLITDTQYF
TRBJ1-1	TRBV4-1	CASSRTGTVDTEAFF
TRBJ2-3	TRBV5-1	CASGTIWTSGTDTQYF
TRBJ2-1	TRBV7-9	CASTQTGGSYNEQFF
TRBJ1-1	TRBV7-9	CSSSRTGQINTEAFF
TRBJ2-7	TRBV28	CASNVSGRESYEQYF
TRBJ2-6	TRBV9	CASSLLAEGPSSGANVLTF
TRBJ2-1	TRBV7-8	CASSLGGRNNEQFF
TRBJ2-1	TRBV6-6	CASRPTGSSSYNEQFF
TRBJ2-4	TRBV28	CASSSGPGATADF
TRBJ2-7	TRBV20-1	CSARNRGEQYF
NA	TRBV10-3	CAIMKGLGFEQYF
TRBJ1-5	TRBV6-1	CASSGTGDQPQHF
TRBJ1-2	TRBV5-8	CAVRTLGPIDGYTF
TRBJ1-1	TRBV18	CASSPRGDTEAFF
TRBJ1-5	TRBV4-1	CASSQDPQGLRGSQPQHF
TRBJ2-7	TRBV6-5	CASSYSPDKTYEQYF
TRBJ2-1	TRBV5-4	CASSVTSGGADEQFF
TRBJ2-3	TRBV4-3	CASSQVEASGSTDTQYF
TRBJ1-1	TRBV7-8	CASSEDRASTEAFF
TRBJ1-4	TRBV5-1	CASSLEGAANEKLFF
TRBJ1-2	TRBV29-1	CSVAGTANYGYTF
TRBJ1-5	TRBV7-9	CASSLVDRVANQPQHF
TRBJ2-1	TRBV10-3	CAILGLAPNEQFF
NA	TRBV5-1	CASSPGTGIPRITYEQYF
TRBJ2-7	TRBV7-2	CASSFGGTRISYEQYF
TRBJ2-7	TRBV9	CASSVTGQGAREQYF
TRBJ1-5	TRBV9	CASSVGQANQPQHF
TRBJ2-1	TRBV2	CASSEFGSGFGNEQFF
NA	TRBV7-6	CASSLGGTSGTSSYEQYF
TRBJ2-3	TRBV5-5	CASSLGAGLDTDTQYF
TRBJ2-7	TRBV7-6	CASSSHSNPYEQYF
TRBJ1-4	TRBV18	CASSRGSNEKLFF
TRBJ1-2	TRBV4-2	CASSQQGNYGYTF
TRBJ2-6	TRBV11-2	CASSFERGDRKSGANVLTF
TRBJ1-2	TRBV10-3	CAISKGQGARNYGYTF